Presented here are 30 T cell receptor beta chains from one specimen sequenced in a study of Graves' ophthalmopathy and Graves' hyperthyroidism. CDR3 regions of TCR beta were amplified from RNA transcripts. After a first-round RT-PCR with HTBI primers, a second-round multiplex PCR was run. TCRdb re-analysed the multiplex PCR reads in MiXCR, keeping a single row per CDR3 protein. The sample lists 500,000 to 700,000 distinct CDR3 sequences, over 20% occurring once. Sequencing was performed on peripheral blood. The receptors were gathered from a woman aged 18-29 years with stable Graves' hyperthyroidism. Some clones in this sample may be carry-over from other donors' samples.

A word on this clonotype: This sequence may be a read error, since a much larger clone differs from it by one base. The conserved closing phenylalanine or tryptophan is absent in this CDR3, likely reflecting a read error. The chain joins TRBV6-1 to TRBJ2-2, with 12 bases identical to TRBD2. V lost 4 bases, J lost 4 bases, and 13 bases stayed unmatched. Per the germline V gene, CDR1 is MNHNS and CDR2 is SASEGT. The CDR3 has 19 amino acids. CDR3 nucleotides: TGTGCCAGCAGTGGGGGCGGGAGACTAGCGGGAGCGGTCACCGGGGAGCTGTTTGTT. Translating gives CASSGGGRLAGAVTGELFV.

There are many counts of this clonotype. The J gene is TRBJ2-2, the V gene TRBV2; 10 bases fit TRBD1. V lost 10 bases to trimming and J lost 4 bases; unmatched junction nucleotides: 6. The germline V gene encodes CDR1 SNHLY and CDR2 FYNNEI. The CDR3 totals 14 residues. The CDR3 nucleotides are TGTGCCACACCGAGGACAGGGGGCACCGGGGAGCTGTTTTTT. It translates to CATPRTGGTGELFF.

This chain connects TRBV5-1 to TRBJ2-2, with no clear D. CDR1 and CDR2 from the germline V gene are SGHRS and YFSETQ. Trimming removed 5 bases from V and 0 bases from J, with 8 bases in between. This CDR3 has 14 residues. CDR3 nucleotides: TGCGCCAGCAGTAAGGGCTCGAACACCGGGGAGCTGTTTTTT. The encoded protein is CASSKGSNTGELFF.

This clonotype was counted at least ten times. V gene TRBV14 combines with J gene TRBJ2-7; 12 bases are a match to TRBD2. J lost 1 base, V lost 0 bases, and 1 base had no gene match. There are 16 residues in the CDR3. Looked up from germline, CDR1 is SGHDN and CDR2 is FVKESK. Written as DNA, the CDR3 is TGTGCCAGCAGCCAAGAAGGACTAGCGGGATCCTACGAGCAGTACTTC. As protein: CASSQEGLAGSYEQYF.

This clonotype was seen many times. The chain carries TRBV28 and TRBJ2-7; 7 positions match TRBD1. The J segment lost 0 bases and the V segment lost 8 bases, leaving 4 bases of the junction unmatched. CDR3 length equals 13 residues. The germline gives CDR1 MDHEN, CDR2 SYDVKM. CDR3 residues: CASLQGSSYEQYF. CDR3 sequence (DNA): TGTGCCAGCTTACAGGGGAGCTCCTACGAGCAGTACTTC.

This clonotype was seen ten or more times. V usage is TRBV12-3 or TRBV12-4 and J usage is TRBJ2-2; 7 positions match TRBD1. This CDR3 spans 15 amino acids. V dropped 8 bases and J dropped 2; count of bases not matched to a gene: 8. CDR3 protein: CASGSRQGNTGELFF. The CDR3 bases are TGTGCCAGCGGCTCCCGACAGGGAAACACCGGGGAGCTGTTTTTT.

This clonotype was detected only a few times. Here the CDR3 reads CATSDRKIAKNIQYF. For the CDR3, the DNA is TGTGCCACCAGTGACAGGAAAATAGCCAAAAACATTCAGTACTTC. This chain joins TRBV24-1 and TRBJ2-4; D gene ambiguous. The CDR3 has 15 residues. Germline V CDR1 and CDR2: KGHDR, SFDVKD. Trimming removed 4 bases at V and 0 bases at J, with 9 bases between.

This clonotype was picked up many times. The rearrangement joins TRBV25-1 to TRBJ2-5; 7 bases fit TRBD2. CDR1 and CDR2 (germline): MGHDK, SYGVNS. V shed 10 bases, J shed 5 bases, and the junction held 22 bases outside the gene matches. This CDR3 comprises 17 residues. This chain's CDR3 is CATSSAGSAGERETQYF. The CDR3 nucleotides are TGTGCCACCTCAAGTGCCGGGTCGGCGGGGGAGCGGGAGACCCAGTACTTC. Full variable domain (outside the CDR3, taken from reference TRBV25-1 and TRBJ2-5): EADIYQTPRYLVIGTGKKITLECSQTMGHDKMYWYQQDPGMELHLIHYSYGVNSTEKGDLSSESTVSRIRTEHFPLTLESARPSHTSQYLCATSSAGSAGERETQYFGPGTRLLVL.

This clonotype was detected many times. The chain employs TRBV6-1 and TRBJ1-1, with 9 bases identical to TRBD1. CDR3 length: 14 residues. The germline V gene encodes CDR1 MNHNS and CDR2 SASEGT. The J segment lost 0 bases and the V segment lost 8 bases, leaving 4 bases of the junction unmatched. CDR3 sequence: CASGDRAMNTEAFF. For the CDR3, the DNA is TGTGCCAGCGGGGACAGGGCGATGAACACTGAAGCTTTCTTT.

This clonotype was seen ten or more times. J is TRBJ1-6 and V is TRBV28, with D uncertain. CDR3 size: 15 residues. From germline, CDR1 is MDHEN and CDR2 SYDVKM. V lost 6 bases, J lost 10 bases, and 19 bases lay in between. The CDR3 is CASSQPYPTGSPLHF. The CDR3 bases are TGTGCCAGCAGCCAACCTTATCCAACTGGGTCACCCCTCCACTTT. Together with reference TRBV28 and TRBJ1-6, the CDR3 gives the full variable domain: DVKVTQSSRYLVKRTGEKVFLECVQDMDHENMFWYRQDPGLGLRLIYFSYDVKMKEKGDIPEGYSVSREKKERFSLILESASTNQTSMYLCASSQPYPTGSPLHFGNGTRLTVT.

This clonotype has only one observation. The chain has TRBV5-1 and TRBJ1-1; possible D gene TRBD1, 6 bases. CDR3 length equals 13 residues. Germline V lookup: CDR1 SGHRS, CDR2 YFSETQ. Trimming pared 4 bases from V and 7 bases from J, leaving 14 bases between. The DNA of the CDR3 is TGCGCCAGCAGCGGTGGGCGGGGGCTTGAAGCTTTCTTT. This codes for CASSGGRGLEAFF. Based on the CDR3 plus reference TRBV5-1 and TRBJ1-1, the full variable domain is KAGVTQTPRYLIKTRGQQVTLSCSPISGHRSVSWYQQTPGQGLQFLFEYFSETQRNKGNFPGRFSGRQFSNSRSEMNVSTLELGDSALYLCASSGGRGLEAFFGQGTRLTVV.

The rearrangement uses TRBV11-2 and TRBJ2-5; tentative D call: TRBD1 (8 bases). CDR3 length: 16 residues. The V end was cut by 6 bases, the J end by 7 bases, with 24 bases between. Germline CDR1 SGHAT, CDR2 FQNNGV. This CDR3 reads CASSPGRGQELWTQYF. CDR3 sequence (DNA): TGTGCCAGCAGTCCTGGGAGGGGACAGGAGCTTTGGACCCAGTACTTC.

The CDR3 bases are TGCAGTGCTAGAGAGGCCCCTTATGGCTACACCTTC. Amino acid sequence: CSAREAPYGYTF. J is TRBJ1-2 and V is TRBV20-1, with unresolved D. CDR1 is DFQATT, CDR2 SNEGSKA, per germline (reference sequence). The CDR3 covers 12 residues. With 0 bases removed from V and 5 bases from J, the gap between germline ends came to 7 bases.

This clonotype was counted many times. The rearrangement joins TRBV19 to TRBJ1-1; TRBD1 matches 7 bases. V shed 6 bases, J shed 8 bases, and the junction held 15 bases outside the gene matches. The length of the CDR3 is 15 residues. The germline V gene encodes CDR1 LNHDA and CDR2 SQIVND (reference sequence). CDR3 in amino acids: CASSHSDRVIVEAFF. CDR3 bases: TGTGCCAGTAGCCATTCAGACAGGGTAATCGTCGAAGCTTTCTTT.

This clonotype has a count of ten or more. The chain carries TRBV9 and TRBJ1-2; D is unclear. Germline-derived CDR1 and CDR2 are SGDLS and YYNGEE. The CDR3 is 12 residues long. The V and J ends lost 3 bases and 8 bases respectively, with 11 bases between them. CDR3 nucleotide sequence: TGTGCCAGCAGCGACCCCCCTGGGGGCTACACCTTC. Translating gives CASSDPPGGYTF.

The CDR3 DNA reads TGTGCCAGCAGCCCCCGCAGGGCGGCTTACCACGAGCAGTACTTC. This sequence encodes CASSPRRAAYHEQYF. The rearrangement joins TRBV7-3 to TRBJ2-7; D is possibly TRBD1 (5 bases). V lost 5 bases to trimming and J lost 5 bases, with 19 bases between them. Germline V lookup: CDR1 SGHTA, CDR2 FQGTGA. The CDR3 contains 15 residues.

V usage is TRBV5-6 and J usage is TRBJ1-6, with 8 positions matching TRBD1. The length of the CDR3 is 15 residues. Germline lookup yields CDR1 SGHDT and CDR2 YYEEEE. Trimming cost V 4 bases and J 7 bases; bases outside gene matches: 7. The CDR3 sequence is CASSPKDRANSPLHF. CDR3 DNA: TGTGCCAGCAGCCCTAAGGACAGGGCGAATTCACCCCTCCACTTT.

The V and J genes are TRBV12-3 or TRBV12-4 and TRBJ1-6, with D perhaps matching TRBD1 (5 bases). Trimming removed 3 bases from V and 5 bases from J, with 17 bases in between. This CDR3 has 17 amino acids. The CDR3 DNA reads as TGTGCCAGCAGTTTCTCCGCGGGACGGACTAATAATTCACCCCTCCACTTT. Encoded protein: CASSFSAGRTNNSPLHF.

The rearrangement links TRBV12-3 or TRBV12-4 to TRBJ2-5, with TRBD1 matching 10 bases. The ends lost 2 bases at V and 5 bases at J; junction bases unmatched: 8. CDR3 length: 16 residues. The CDR3 DNA follows: TGTGCCAGCAGTTTAAGGGGACAGGGGTTTCGGGAGACCCAGTACTTC. Protein product: CASSLRGQGFRETQYF.

This clonotype was counted ten times or more. The chain employs TRBV4-1 and TRBJ2-2; D possibly matches TRBD1 or TRBD2 (6 bases each). The V and J ends lost 0 bases and 8 bases respectively, with 16 bases between them. Per the germline V gene, CDR1 is MGHRA and CDR2 is YSYEKL. The CDR3 contains 16 residues. The CDR3 bases are TGCGCCAGCAGCCAAGATGGTCGGGGGCTATCGGGGGAGCTGTTTTTT. The encoded protein is CASSQDGRGLSGELFF.

Of note for this clonotype: A much larger clone lies a single base off, so this may be a read error. The gene calls are TRBV5-1 and TRBJ1-1, with D perhaps TRBD1 (6 bases). CDR1 is SGHRS, CDR2 YFSETQ, per germline. CDR3 length: 12 amino acids. Here the CDR3 reads CASSPTGPGACF. The CDR3 nucleotides are TGCGCCAGCAGCCCGACAGGTCCGGGAGCTTGCTTT.

This clonotype was counted between two and nine times. The chain joins TRBV12-3 or TRBV12-4 to TRBJ1-1; TRBD1 might be the D (6 bases). There are 16 residues in the CDR3. Between the trimmed V and J ends, which lost 3 bases and 0 bases, there was a span of 14 bases. As DNA, the CDR3 is TGTGCCAGCAGTTTCGGGGGGGCGCGTTTGAACACTGAAGCTTTCTTT. This translates into CASSFGGARLNTEAFF.

This clonotype was found many times. The rearrangement uses TRBV28 and TRBJ2-7; possibly TRBD1 for D (6 bases). From germline, CDR1 is MDHEN and CDR2 SYDVKM. The CDR3 consists of 13 residues. V was cut by 3 bases and J by 3 bases, with 9 bases left in between. For the CDR3, the DNA is TGTGCCAGCAGTTTCGTGGACAGCTACGAGCAGTACTTC. It specifies CASSFVDSYEQYF.

V gene TRBV30 combines with J gene TRBJ2-5, with 14 bases lining up with TRBD2. Trimming cost V 2 bases and J 0 bases; bases outside gene matches: 8. In germline, CDR1 is GTSNPN, CDR2 SVGIG (reference sequence). CDR3 length: 18 amino acids. CDR3 sequence reads: CAWSQGLAGATYQETQYF. CDR3 coding DNA: TGTGCCTGGAGTCAGGGACTAGCGGGGGCAACGTACCAAGAGACCCAGTACTTC.

Details on this clonotype: This clone may be a read error of a much larger clone one base away. The chain combines TRBV12-3 or TRBV12-4 with TRBJ1-1; no clear D. The CDR3 consists of 10 residues. CDR3 sequence (DNA): TGTGCCAGTAAGAACACTGAAGCTTGCTTT. This encodes CASKNTEACF.

The table lists this clonotype with many counts. CDR3 sequence reads: CAWLATGELFF. CDR3 in DNA: TGTGCCTGGTTAGCGACCGGGGAGCTGTTTTTT. The chain employs TRBV30 and TRBJ2-2; maybe TRBD2 (5 bases). Germline CDR1 reads GTSNPN; CDR2 reads SVGIG (reference sequence). V gave up 5 bases and J gave up 5 bases, with 6 bases separating them. CDR3 length equals 11 residues.

CDR3 protein: CASSRRLDWRTGELFF. CDR3 sequence (DNA): TGTGCCAGCAGTCGCAGGCTAGATTGGCGCACCGGGGAGCTGTTTTTT. The rearrangement joins TRBV6-1 to TRBJ2-2; D ambiguous. With 5 bases removed from V and 4 bases from J, the gap between germline ends came to 17 bases. The V gene's germline CDR1 is MNHNS and CDR2 SASEGT. This CDR3 comprises 16 residues.

This clonotype has a handful of counts. The chain carries TRBV4-1 and TRBJ2-4; 7 bases align to TRBD1. This CDR3 is built from 15 residues. Looked up from germline, CDR1 is MGHRA and CDR2 is YSYEKL. V lost 1 base and J lost 6; bases outside the gene matches: 6. Written as DNA, the CDR3 is TGCGCCAGCAGCCAAGTCGACAGGGAAGGAAACATTCAGTACTTC. Protein: CASSQVDREGNIQYF.

This clonotype came up many times. The chain is built from TRBV19 and TRBJ1-1, with D perhaps matching TRBD1 (5 bases). The CDR3 is 15 amino acids. V lost 3 bases, J lost 3 bases, and 14 bases lay in between. Germline assignment: CDR1 LNHDA and CDR2 SQIVND (reference sequence). The CDR3: CASSIHSGQDTEAFF. The CDR3 coding sequence is TGTGCCAGTAGTATCCACTCGGGGCAGGACACTGAAGCTTTCTTT.

This clonotype was observed at least ten times. This chain links TRBV7-3 with TRBJ2-5, with unresolved D. The germline V and J ends were trimmed by 3 bases and 5 bases, with 10 bases remaining between them. CDR3 size: 13 residues. Germline assignment: CDR1 SGHTA and CDR2 FQGTGA. The CDR3 region has the DNA TGTGCCAGCAGCTTGATGACTGGGGAGACCCAGTACTTC. This codes for CASSLMTGETQYF.